A few counts support the clone carrying this TCR beta chain. TCRdb used MiXCR to reprocess the RT-PCR reads, holding one entry per CDR3 protein. The sample has about 680,000 distinct CDR3 sequences, approximately 15% seen once; the top ten hold roughly 3.6%. This TCR derives from a female donor in good health, serving as a healthy control. Source material: memory CD4+ T cells from blood.

In nucleotides, the CDR3 is TGTGCCAGCAGCGCGGGACAGGGGGCTGTTAGCTATGAGCAGTTCTTC. Translation gives CASSAGQGAVSYEQFF. The V and J genes are TRBV7-2 and TRBJ2-1; 12 nucleotides match TRBD1. The ends lost 5 bases at V and 8 bases at J; junction bases unmatched: 10. CDR1 is SGHTA, CDR2 FQGNSA, per germline. The CDR3 sequence is 16 residues long.